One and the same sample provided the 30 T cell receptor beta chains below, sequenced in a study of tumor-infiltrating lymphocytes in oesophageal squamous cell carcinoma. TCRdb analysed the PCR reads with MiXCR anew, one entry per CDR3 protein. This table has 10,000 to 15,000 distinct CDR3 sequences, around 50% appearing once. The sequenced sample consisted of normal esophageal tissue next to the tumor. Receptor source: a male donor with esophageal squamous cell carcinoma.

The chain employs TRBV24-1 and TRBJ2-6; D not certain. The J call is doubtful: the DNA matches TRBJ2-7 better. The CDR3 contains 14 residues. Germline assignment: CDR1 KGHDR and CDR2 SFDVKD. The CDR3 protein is CATSDHTRTYEQYF. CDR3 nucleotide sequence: TGTGCCACCAGTGACCATACAAGAACCTACGAGCAGTACTTC.

DNA for the CDR3: TGTGCCAGCTATTCCCGCGGGAGGGCCGGCACAGATACGCAGTATTTT. It codes for CASYSRGRAGTDTQYF. The chain couples TRBV6-1 to TRBJ2-3, with TRBD2 matching over 9 bases. The CDR3 extends over 16 amino acids. The V gene end was trimmed by 8 bases and the J gene end by 1 base; junction bases not matched to a gene: 10. The germline gives CDR1 MNHNS, CDR2 SASEGT.

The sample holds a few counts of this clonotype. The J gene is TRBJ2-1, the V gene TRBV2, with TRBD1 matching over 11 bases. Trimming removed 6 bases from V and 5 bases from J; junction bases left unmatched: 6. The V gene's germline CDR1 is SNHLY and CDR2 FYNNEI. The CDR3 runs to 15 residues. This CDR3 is CASSRDRGYNNEQFF. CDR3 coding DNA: TGTGCCAGCAGCAGGGACAGGGGGTATAACAATGAGCAGTTCTTC. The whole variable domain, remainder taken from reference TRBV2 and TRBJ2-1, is EPEVTQTPSHQVTQMGQEVILRCVPISNHLYFYWYRQILGQKVEFLVSFYNNEISEKSEIFDDQFSVERPDGSNFTLKIRSTKLEDSAMYFCASSRDRGYNNEQFFGPGTRLTVL.

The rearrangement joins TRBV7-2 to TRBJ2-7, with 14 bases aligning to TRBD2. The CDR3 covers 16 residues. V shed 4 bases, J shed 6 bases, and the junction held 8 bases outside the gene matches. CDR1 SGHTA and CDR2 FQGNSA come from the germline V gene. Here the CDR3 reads CASSSGLAGAISEQYF. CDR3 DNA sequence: TGTGCCAGCAGCTCGGGACTAGCGGGAGCAATCTCCGAGCAGTACTTC.

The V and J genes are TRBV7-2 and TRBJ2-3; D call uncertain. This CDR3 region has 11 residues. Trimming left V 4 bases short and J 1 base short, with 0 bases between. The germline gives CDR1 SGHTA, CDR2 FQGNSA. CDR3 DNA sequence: TGTGCCAGCAGCTGCACAGATACGCAGTATTTT. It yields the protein CASSCTDTQYF.

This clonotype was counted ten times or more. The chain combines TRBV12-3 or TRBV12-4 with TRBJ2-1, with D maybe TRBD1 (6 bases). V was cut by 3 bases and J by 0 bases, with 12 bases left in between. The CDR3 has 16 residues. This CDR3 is CASSFLTGSSYNEQFF. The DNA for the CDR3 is TGTGCCAGCAGTTTCCTCACAGGGAGCTCCTACAATGAGCAGTTCTTC.

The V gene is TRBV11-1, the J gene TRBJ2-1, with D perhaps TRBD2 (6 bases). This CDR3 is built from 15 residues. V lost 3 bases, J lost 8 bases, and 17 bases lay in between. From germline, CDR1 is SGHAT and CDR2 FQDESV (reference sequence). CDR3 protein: CASSFGASVSYEQFF. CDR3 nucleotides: TGTGCCAGCAGCTTTGGGGCTAGCGTTAGCTATGAGCAGTTCTTC. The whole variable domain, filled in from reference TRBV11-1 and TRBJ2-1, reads EAEVAQSPRYKITEKSQAVAFWCDPISGHATLYWYRQILGQGPELLVQFQDESVVDDSQLPKDRFSAERLKGVDSTLKIQPAELGDSAMYLCASSFGASVSYEQFFGPGTRLTVL.

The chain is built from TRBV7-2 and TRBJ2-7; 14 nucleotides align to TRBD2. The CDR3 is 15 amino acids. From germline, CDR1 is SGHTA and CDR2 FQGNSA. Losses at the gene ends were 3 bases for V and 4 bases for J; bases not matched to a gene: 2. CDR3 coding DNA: TGTGCCAGCAGCTTCTGGACTAGCGGGAGGTACGAGCAGTACTTC. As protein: CASSFWTSGRYEQYF.

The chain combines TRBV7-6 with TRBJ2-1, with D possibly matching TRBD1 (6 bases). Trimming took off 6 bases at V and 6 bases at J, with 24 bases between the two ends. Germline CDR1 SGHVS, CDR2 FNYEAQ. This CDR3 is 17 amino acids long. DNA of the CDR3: TGTGCCAGCAGTCACCTGAACACAGGGCTAACTGCCAATGAGCAGTTCTTC. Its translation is CASSHLNTGLTANEQFF.

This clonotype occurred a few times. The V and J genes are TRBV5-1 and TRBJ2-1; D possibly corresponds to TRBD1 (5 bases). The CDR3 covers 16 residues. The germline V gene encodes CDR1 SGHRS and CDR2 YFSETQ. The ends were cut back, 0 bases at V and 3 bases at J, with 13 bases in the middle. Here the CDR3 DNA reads TGCGCCAGCAGCTTGGAGGAAGGGGATTTCTACAATGAGCAGTTCTTC. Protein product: CASSLEEGDFYNEQFF.

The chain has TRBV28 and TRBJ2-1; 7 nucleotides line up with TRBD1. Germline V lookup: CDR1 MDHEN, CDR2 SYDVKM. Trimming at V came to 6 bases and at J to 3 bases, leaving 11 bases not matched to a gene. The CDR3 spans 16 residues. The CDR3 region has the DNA TGTGCCAGCAGCCACCAAGGACAGGTCATCTACAATGAGCAGTTCTTC. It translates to CASSHQGQVIYNEQFF. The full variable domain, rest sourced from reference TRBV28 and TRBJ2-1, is DVKVTQSSRYLVKRTGEKVFLECVQDMDHENMFWYRQDPGLGLRLIYFSYDVKMKEKGDIPEGYSVSREKKERFSLILESASTNQTSMYLCASSHQGQVIYNEQFFGPGTRLTVL.

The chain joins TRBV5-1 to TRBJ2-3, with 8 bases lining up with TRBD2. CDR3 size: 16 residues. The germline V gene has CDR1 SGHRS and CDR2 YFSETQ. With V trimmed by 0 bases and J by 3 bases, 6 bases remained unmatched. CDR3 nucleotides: TGCGCCAGCAGCTTGGCCCCGGGACTAGAAACAGATACGCAGTATTTT. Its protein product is CASSLAPGLETDTQYF.

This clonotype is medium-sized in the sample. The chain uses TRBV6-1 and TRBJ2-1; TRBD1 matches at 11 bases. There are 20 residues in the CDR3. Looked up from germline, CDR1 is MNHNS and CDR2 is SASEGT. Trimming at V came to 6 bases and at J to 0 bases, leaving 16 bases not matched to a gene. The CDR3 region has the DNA TGTGCCAGCAGAGTTGAGCTGGGACAGGGGGAGCGAAACTCCTACAATGAGCAGTTCTTC. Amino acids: CASRVELGQGERNSYNEQFF.

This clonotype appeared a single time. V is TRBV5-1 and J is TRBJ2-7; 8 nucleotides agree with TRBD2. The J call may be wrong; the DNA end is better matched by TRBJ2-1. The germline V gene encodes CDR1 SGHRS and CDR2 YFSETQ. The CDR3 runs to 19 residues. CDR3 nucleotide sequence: TGCGCCAGCAGCGCCCGGAGCGCGGGAGGCCCCGCCAACTCCTACGAGCAGTTCTTC. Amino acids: CASSARSAGGPANSYEQFF.

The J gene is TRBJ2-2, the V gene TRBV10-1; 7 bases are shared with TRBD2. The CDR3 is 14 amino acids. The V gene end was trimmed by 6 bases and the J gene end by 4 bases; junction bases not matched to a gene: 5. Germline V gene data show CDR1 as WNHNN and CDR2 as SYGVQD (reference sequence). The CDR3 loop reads CASSFGGGTGELFF. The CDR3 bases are TGCGCCAGCAGCTTCGGCGGGGGCACCGGGGAGCTGTTTTTT.

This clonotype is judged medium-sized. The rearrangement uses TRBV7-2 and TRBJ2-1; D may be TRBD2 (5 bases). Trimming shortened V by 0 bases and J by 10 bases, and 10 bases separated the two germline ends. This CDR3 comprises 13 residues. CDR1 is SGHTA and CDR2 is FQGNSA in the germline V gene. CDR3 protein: CASSLARELEQFF. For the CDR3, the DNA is TGTGCCAGCAGCTTAGCGAGGGAACTAGAGCAGTTCTTC. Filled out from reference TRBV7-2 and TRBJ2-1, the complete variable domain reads GAGVSQSPSNKVTEKGKDVELRCDPISGHTALYWYRQSLGQGLEFLIYFQGNSAPDKSGLPSDRFSAERTGGSVSTLTIQRTQQEDSAVYLCASSLARELEQFFGPGTRLTVL.

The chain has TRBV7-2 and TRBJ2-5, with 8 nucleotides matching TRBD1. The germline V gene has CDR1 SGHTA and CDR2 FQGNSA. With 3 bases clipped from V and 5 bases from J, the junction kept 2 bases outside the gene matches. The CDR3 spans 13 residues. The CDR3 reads CASSFWTGETQYF. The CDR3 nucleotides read TGTGCCAGCAGCTTTTGGACAGGGGAGACCCAGTACTTC.

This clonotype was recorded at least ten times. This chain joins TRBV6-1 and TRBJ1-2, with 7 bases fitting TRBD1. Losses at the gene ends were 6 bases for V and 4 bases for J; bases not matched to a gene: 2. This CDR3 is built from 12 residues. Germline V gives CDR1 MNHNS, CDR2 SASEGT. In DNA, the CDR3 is TGTGCCAGCAGCGGGACAGCCTATGGCTACACCTTC. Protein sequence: CASSGTAYGYTF.

The CDR3 bases are TGTGCCAGCAGCTCCGTTGGGGACACTGAAGCTTTCTTT. Translation gives CASSSVGDTEAFF. This rearrangement joins TRBV7-6 to TRBJ1-1; D call uncertain. V lost 4 bases and J lost 3, with 9 bases in between. CDR3 length: 13 residues. The germline gives CDR1 SGHVS, CDR2 FNYEAQ. Full variable domain (rest looked up from reference TRBV7-6 and TRBJ1-1): GAGVSQSPRYKVTKRGQDVALRCDPISGHVSLYWYRQALGQGPEFLTYFNYEAQQDKSGLPNDRFSAERPEGSISTLTIQRTEQRDSAMYRCASSSVGDTEAFFGQGTRLTVV.

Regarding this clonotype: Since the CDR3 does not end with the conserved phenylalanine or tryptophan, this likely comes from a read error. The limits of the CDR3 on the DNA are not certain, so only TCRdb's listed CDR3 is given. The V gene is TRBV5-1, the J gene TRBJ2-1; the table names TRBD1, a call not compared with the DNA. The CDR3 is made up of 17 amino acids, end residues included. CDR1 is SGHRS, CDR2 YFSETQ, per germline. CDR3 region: CASSLGQARSYGYTFGS.

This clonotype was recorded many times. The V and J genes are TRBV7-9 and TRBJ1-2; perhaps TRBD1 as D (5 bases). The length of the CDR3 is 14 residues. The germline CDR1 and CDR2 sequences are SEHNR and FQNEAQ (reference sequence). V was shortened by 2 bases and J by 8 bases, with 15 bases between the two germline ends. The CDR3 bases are TGTGCCAGCAGCTTATTGGGGGGGACGGGCGGCTACACCTTC. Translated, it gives CASSLLGGTGGYTF.

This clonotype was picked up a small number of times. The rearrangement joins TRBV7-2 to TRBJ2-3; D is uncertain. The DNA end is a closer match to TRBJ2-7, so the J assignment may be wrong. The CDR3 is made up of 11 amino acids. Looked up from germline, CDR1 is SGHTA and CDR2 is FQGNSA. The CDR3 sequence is CASSPGNEQYF. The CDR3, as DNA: TGTGCCAGCAGCCCCGGCAACGAGCAGTACTTC.

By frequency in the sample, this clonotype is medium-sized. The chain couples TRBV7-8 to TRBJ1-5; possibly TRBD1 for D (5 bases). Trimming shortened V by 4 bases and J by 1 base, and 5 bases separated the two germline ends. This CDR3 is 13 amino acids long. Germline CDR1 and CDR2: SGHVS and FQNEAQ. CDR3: CASSWDSNQPQHF. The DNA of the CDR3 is TGTGCCAGCAGCTGGGACAGCAATCAGCCCCAGCATTTT.

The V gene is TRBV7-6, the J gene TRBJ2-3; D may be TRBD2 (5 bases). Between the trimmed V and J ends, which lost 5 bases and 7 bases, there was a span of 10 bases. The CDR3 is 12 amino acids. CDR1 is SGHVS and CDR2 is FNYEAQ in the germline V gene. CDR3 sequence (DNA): TGTGCCAGCAGCACACCGGGAAATACGCAGTATTTT. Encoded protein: CASSTPGNTQYF. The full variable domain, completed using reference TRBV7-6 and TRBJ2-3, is GAGVSQSPRYKVTKRGQDVALRCDPISGHVSLYWYRQALGQGPEFLTYFNYEAQQDKSGLPNDRFSAERPEGSISTLTIQRTEQRDSAMYRCASSTPGNTQYFGPGTRLTVL.

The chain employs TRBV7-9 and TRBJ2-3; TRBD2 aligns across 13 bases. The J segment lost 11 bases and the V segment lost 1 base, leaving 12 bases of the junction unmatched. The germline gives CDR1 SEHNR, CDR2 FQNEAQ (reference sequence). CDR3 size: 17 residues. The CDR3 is CASSLGTSGGASSEQYF. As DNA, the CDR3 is TGTGCCAGCAGCTTAGGAACTAGCGGGGGGGCCTCTAGCGAGCAGTATTTT.

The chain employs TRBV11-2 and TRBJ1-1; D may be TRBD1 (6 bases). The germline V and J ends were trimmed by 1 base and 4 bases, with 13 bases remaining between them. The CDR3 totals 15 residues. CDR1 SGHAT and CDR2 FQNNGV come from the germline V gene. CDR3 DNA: TGTGCCAGCAGCTTAGTGGGGGGCGCCGGCACTGAAGCTTTCTTT. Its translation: CASSLVGGAGTEAFF.

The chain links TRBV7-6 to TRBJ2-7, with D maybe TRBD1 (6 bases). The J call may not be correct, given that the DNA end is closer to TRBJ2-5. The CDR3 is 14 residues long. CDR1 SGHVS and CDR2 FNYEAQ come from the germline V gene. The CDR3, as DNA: TGTGCCAGCAGCGAGGGACACCGTCAAGAGACCCAGTACTTC. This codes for CASSEGHRQETQYF.

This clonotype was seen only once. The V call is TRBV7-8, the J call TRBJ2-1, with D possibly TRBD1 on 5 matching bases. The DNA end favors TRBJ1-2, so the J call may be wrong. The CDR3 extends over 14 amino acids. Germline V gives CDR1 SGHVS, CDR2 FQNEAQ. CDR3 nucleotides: TGTGCCAGCAGCTTAGGGTTGGGGGACTATGGCTACACCTTC. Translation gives CASSLGLGDYGYTF.

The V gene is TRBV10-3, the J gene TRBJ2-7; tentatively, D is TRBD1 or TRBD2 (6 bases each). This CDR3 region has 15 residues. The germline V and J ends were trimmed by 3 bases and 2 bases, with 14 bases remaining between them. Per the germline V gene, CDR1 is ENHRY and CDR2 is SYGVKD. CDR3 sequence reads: CAISEGGGGAYEQYF. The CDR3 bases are TGTGCCATCAGTGAAGGTGGAGGGGGAGCCTACGAGCAGTACTTC.

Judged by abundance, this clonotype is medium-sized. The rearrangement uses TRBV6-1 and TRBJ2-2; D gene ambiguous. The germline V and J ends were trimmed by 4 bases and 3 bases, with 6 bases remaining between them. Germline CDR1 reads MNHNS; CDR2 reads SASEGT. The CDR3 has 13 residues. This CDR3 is CASSGTHTGELFF. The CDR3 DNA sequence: TGTGCCAGCAGTGGGACCCACACCGGGGAGCTGTTTTTT.